The rows below give T cell receptor beta chains drawn from one sample of a study of PD-L1 blockade in urothelial cancer. Method: immunoSEQ multiplex PCR; TCRdb's copy keeps in-frame clones and lacks some. The sample carries under 150,000 clones, roughly 89% recorded once. This material consisted of PBMCs, taken around atezolizumab (anti-PD-L1) treatment. All receptors derive from a man aged 60 to 69 with urothelial cancer. Each CDR3 is given with its conserved first and last residue. Each record gives: clone size, J gene, V gene, D gene, CDR3 DNA, CDR3 protein. The D gene is left open where the match is weak. Rows may omit the clone size; those that give it use once, few, many or a size class.

clone_size: -; j_call: TRBJ1-4; v_call: TRBV9; d_call: TRBD1; cdr3_nt: TGTGCCAGCAGCGTAGGAGCGACAGGGTCGGGGGAAAAACTGTTTTTT; cdr3_aa: CASSVGATGSGEKLFF
clone_size: -; j_call: TRBJ2-6; v_call: TRBV11-3; d_call: TRBD1; cdr3_nt: TGTGCCAGCAGCTTGGGACAGGGGAGAAACGTCCTGACTTTC; cdr3_aa: CASSLGQGRNVLTF
clone_size: few; j_call: TRBJ2-3; v_call: TRBV7-8; d_call: -; cdr3_nt: TGTGCCAGCAGCTTAGCTTTCGGGAGACTAATCACAGATACGCAGTATTTT; cdr3_aa: CASSLAFGRLITDTQYF
clone_size: -; j_call: TRBJ2-7; v_call: TRBV5-1; d_call: -; cdr3_nt: TGCGCCAGCAGCTCCGACAGGAGAGTATACGAGCAGTACTTC; cdr3_aa: CASSSDRRVYEQYF
clone_size: few; j_call: TRBJ1-6; v_call: TRBV7-3; d_call: -; cdr3_nt: TGTGCCAGCAGCTTAATGCAGTCAACACCCCTCCACTTT; cdr3_aa: CASSLMQSTPLHF
clone_size: once; j_call: TRBJ2-2; v_call: TRBV19; d_call: TRBD1; cdr3_nt: TGTGCCAGTCGCTTCGGGGCCAGGGGGCCCACCGGGGAGCTGTTTTTT; cdr3_aa: CASRFGARGPTGELFF
clone_size: -; j_call: TRBJ1-1; v_call: TRBV6-5; d_call: TRBD1; cdr3_nt: TGTGCCACTATTTTTACAGGGGGTAACACTGAAGCTTTCTTT; cdr3_aa: CATIFTGGNTEAFF
clone_size: -; j_call: TRBJ2-5; v_call: TRBV5-4; d_call: TRBD2; cdr3_nt: TGTGCCAGCAGCCGACGAGGACTAGCGGGAGAGACCCAGTACTTC; cdr3_aa: CASSRRGLAGETQYF
clone_size: -; j_call: TRBJ2-7; v_call: TRBV7-7; d_call: -; cdr3_nt: TGTGCCAGCAGCCTGGCCCCCGGGGACGAGCAGTACTTC; cdr3_aa: CASSLAPGDEQYF
clone_size: -; j_call: TRBJ1-1; v_call: TRBV7-3; d_call: -; cdr3_nt: TGTGCCAGCAGCTTAAACAGGGCCGCCACTGAAGCTTTCTTT; cdr3_aa: CASSLNRAATEAFF
clone_size: -; j_call: TRBJ2-3; v_call: TRBV11-3; d_call: TRBD2; cdr3_nt: TGTGCCAGCAGCTTGGGGGCTATAGCGGGGGGACTCACAGATACGCAGTATTTT; cdr3_aa: CASSLGAIAGGLTDTQYF
clone_size: few; j_call: TRBJ1-2; v_call: TRBV9; d_call: TRBD1; cdr3_nt: TGTGCCAGCAGCCCTCGGACAGGGGGCGGACAAGGCTACACCTTC; cdr3_aa: CASSPRTGGGQGYTF
clone_size: few; j_call: TRBJ1-5; v_call: TRBV19; d_call: -; cdr3_nt: TGTGCCAGTAGTCGAACACAGGGAACCCATCAGCCCCAGCATTTT; cdr3_aa: CASSRTQGTHQPQHF
clone_size: -; j_call: TRBJ2-1; v_call: TRBV13; d_call: TRBD1; cdr3_nt: TGTGCCAGCAGCTCCCCGGACAGGGGCAATGAGCAGTTCTTC; cdr3_aa: CASSSPDRGNEQFF
clone_size: once; j_call: TRBJ1-3; v_call: TRBV5-5; d_call: -; cdr3_nt: TGTGCCAGCAGCTTGGTTGGGGCGGTGGAAGGAAACACCATATATTTT; cdr3_aa: CASSLVGAVEGNTIYF
clone_size: few; j_call: TRBJ2-2; v_call: TRBV19; d_call: TRBD2; cdr3_nt: TGTGCCAGTAGTACTAGCGGGGGGGCCCTCGGGGAGCTGTTTTTT; cdr3_aa: CASSTSGGALGELFF
clone_size: -; j_call: TRBJ2-1; v_call: TRBV5-1; d_call: -; cdr3_nt: TGCGCCAGCAGCCCGAAACAGTACAATGAGCAGTTCTTC; cdr3_aa: CASSPKQYNEQFF
clone_size: once; j_call: TRBJ1-2; v_call: TRBV7-2; d_call: -; cdr3_nt: TGTGCCAGCAGCTTAGGGACACTCCTCGGTGGCTACACCTTC; cdr3_aa: CASSLGTLLGGYTF